This T cell receptor beta chain derives from a study of early T cells in non-severe SARS-CoV-2 infection. This CDR3 comprises 14 residues. In germline, CDR1 is LNHDA, CDR2 SQIVND (reference sequence). This clonotype has only a few counts. The germline gene is not matched at one end of the junction; a read error may be the cause. One entry per CDR3 protein, called by TCRdb with MiXCR from the 5' RACE reads. The table shows tens of thousands of distinct CDR3 sequences, with about 10% occurring only once. The chain has TRBV19 and TRBJ1-5; 8 bases are a match to TRBD1. The origin of this receptor is an adult who was a healthcare worker with PCR-confirmed SARS-CoV-2 infection or an uninfected control (not recorded which). The specimen was whole blood, collected at baseline. Here the CDR3 reads CASSIAGGPQPQHF. CDR3 coding DNA: TGTGCCAGCAGTATTGCAGGGGGCCCTCAGCCCCAGCATTTT.